Below, 26 T cell receptor beta chains from the same sample are listed, as sequenced in a study of T cells after yellow fever vaccination. TCRdb used MiXCR to reprocess the 5' RACE reads, holding one entry per CDR3 protein. The sample yields 200,000 to 300,000 distinct CDR3 sequences, about 7% seen once. The source was CD4+ T cells sorted from PBMCs, collected 15 days after the yellow fever booster vaccination. These receptors came from a man between 25 and 39 years old who received the YFV17D yellow fever vaccine.

The J gene is TRBJ2-1, the V gene TRBV6-1; D might be TRBD2 (6 bases). The germline CDR1 and CDR2 sequences are MNHNS and SASEGT. V dropped 7 bases and J dropped 3 bases, with 22 bases sitting between them. The CDR3 spans 17 residues. Written as DNA, the CDR3 is TGTGCCAGCAAAAAAGTAGCGGATGGGGGACTCTACAATGAGCAGTTCTTC. Encoded protein: CASKKVADGGLYNEQFF.

In its sample, this clonotype was seen a few times. The chain carries TRBV12-3 or TRBV12-4 and TRBJ2-4; D may correspond to TRBD1 or TRBD2 (6 bases each). The CDR3 is 15 residues long. With 4 bases removed from V and 3 bases from J, the gap between germline ends came to 13 bases. CDR3 region: CASSSRRGDKNIQYF. CDR3 bases: TGTGCCAGCAGTTCAAGGAGGGGGGACAAAAACATTCAGTACTTC.

This clonotype was seen a few times. CDR3: CASSTPDRGRNTIYF. In nucleotides, the CDR3 is TGTGCCAGCAGCACCCCAGACAGGGGGAGAAACACCATATATTTT. V and J are TRBV28 and TRBJ1-3; TRBD1 aligns across 9 bases. With 6 bases clipped from V and 5 bases from J, the junction kept 8 bases outside the gene matches. Germline V gene sequence: CDR1 MDHEN, CDR2 SYDVKM. The CDR3 totals 15 residues.

DNA of the CDR3: TGTGCCAGCAGCCCCTCAGGGGTGAACACTGAAGCTTTCTTT. Amino acids: CASSPSGVNTEAFF. This chain links TRBV7-9 with TRBJ1-1; D might be TRBD1 (6 bases). This CDR3 is built from 14 residues. V dropped 5 bases and J dropped 0 bases, with 10 bases sitting between them. Germline values: CDR1 SEHNR, CDR2 FQNEAQ (reference sequence).

V and J are TRBV7-2 and TRBJ1-1; D remains unclear. CDR1 and CDR2 (germline): SGHTA, FQGNSA. V was shortened by 6 bases and J by 5 bases, with 13 bases between the two germline ends. This CDR3 comprises 13 residues. The CDR3 is CASRSSMRTEAFF. In nucleotides, the CDR3 is TGTGCCAGCAGGTCAAGTATGAGGACTGAAGCTTTCTTT.

This clonotype was recorded at least ten times. The chain links TRBV12-3 or TRBV12-4 to TRBJ2-2, with 7 bases that match TRBD2. The ends lost 2 bases at V and 6 bases at J; junction bases unmatched: 9. This CDR3 spans 16 amino acids. CDR3 in amino acids: CASSLLGGSIAGELFF. In nucleotides, the CDR3 is TGTGCCAGCAGTTTATTGGGGGGGAGTATCGCCGGGGAGCTGTTTTTT.

The V call is TRBV27, the J call TRBJ1-6, with TRBD1 identical over 7 bases. The germline gives CDR1 MNHEY, CDR2 SMNVEV (reference sequence). Trimming took 2 bases from V and 9 from J; bases not matched to a gene: 7. This CDR3 comprises 15 residues. CDR3 bases: TGTGCCAGCAGTTTACTCGGGGACAGCCCTTCACCCCTCCACTTT. Its translation: CASSLLGDSPSPLHF.

This rearrangement joins TRBV6-5 to TRBJ1-1, with TRBD1 matching over 8 bases. The ends lost 2 bases at V and 10 bases at J; junction bases unmatched: 12. CDR3 length: 15 residues. The germline CDR1 and CDR2 sequences are MNHEY and SVGAGI. This CDR3 is CASSYRAQGAGGAFF. Here the CDR3 DNA reads TGTGCCAGCAGTTACAGGGCCCAGGGGGCGGGTGGAGCTTTCTTT.

This clonotype was picked up many times. The chain links TRBV5-1 to TRBJ2-3; D gene uncertain. Trimming removed 1 base from V and 6 bases from J, with 18 bases in between. CDR1 is SGHRS and CDR2 is YFSETQ in the germline V gene. This CDR3 spans 16 amino acids. The CDR3 spells CASSLSSGLRRDTQYF. CDR3 in DNA: TGCGCCAGCAGCTTGTCTTCAGGCCTTAGACGGGATACGCAGTATTTT.

This clonotype was seen a handful of times. The chain is built from TRBV7-9 and TRBJ1-3, with D hard to call. V lost 4 bases, J lost 0 bases, and 10 bases lay in between. The CDR3 is 15 residues long. In germline, CDR1 is SEHNR, CDR2 FQNEAQ (reference sequence). In DNA form, the CDR3 reads TGTGCCAGCAGCTACATGGGCCTCTCTGGAAACACCATATATTTT. This encodes CASSYMGLSGNTIYF. The full variable domain, rest sourced from reference TRBV7-9 and TRBJ1-3, is DTGVSQNPRHKITKRGQNVTFRCDPISEHNRLYWYRQTLGQGPEFLTYFQNEAQLEKSRLLSDRFSAERPKGSFSTLEIQRTEQGDSAMYLCASSYMGLSGNTIYFGEGSWLTVV.

V and J are TRBV27 and TRBJ1-1; D perhaps matches TRBD1 (6 bases). This CDR3 is 14 amino acids long. The V gene lost 3 bases and the J gene lost 4 bases, with 12 bases spanning the gap. Germline V CDR1 and CDR2: MNHEY, SMNVEV (reference sequence). CDR3 sequence reads: CASSFLSGVTEAFF. CDR3 DNA sequence: TGTGCCAGCAGTTTTCTTTCAGGGGTCACTGAAGCTTTCTTT.

This clonotype appeared a few times. The gene calls are TRBV7-9 and TRBJ2-1, with no clear D. This CDR3 contains 15 residues. Trimming shortened V by 3 bases and J by 3 bases, and 12 bases separated the two germline ends. Germline V gene sequence: CDR1 SEHNR, CDR2 FQNEAQ (reference sequence). Written as DNA, the CDR3 is TGTGCCAGCAGCTTTGGGCGGTCCGGCTACAATGAGCAGTTCTTC. Protein product: CASSFGRSGYNEQFF.

Ten or more counts support this clonotype. The CDR3 loop is CASNDRDGGDQPQHF. DNA for the CDR3: TGTGCCAGCAATGACAGGGACGGTGGGGATCAGCCCCAGCATTTT. The chain uses TRBV12-3 or TRBV12-4 and TRBJ1-5; 7 nucleotides agree with TRBD1. The CDR3 contains 15 residues. The ends lost 7 bases at V and 5 bases at J; junction bases unmatched: 11.

This clonotype came up a few times. The chain uses TRBV6-2 or TRBV6-3 and TRBJ2-1; D might be TRBD1 or TRBD2, each matching 5 bases. Germline V gene data show CDR1 as MNHEY and CDR2 as SVGEGT. V gave up 5 bases and J gave up 3 bases, with 14 bases separating them. CDR3 length equals 15 residues. The CDR3 DNA follows: TGTGCCAGCAGTCGGGGCGGGCCCTACTACAATGAGCAGTTCTTC. It is translated as CASSRGGPYYNEQFF.

The chain carries TRBV10-3 and TRBJ1-5, with D tentatively TRBD1 (5 bases). The V and J ends lost 6 bases and 5 bases respectively, with 11 bases between them. This CDR3 has 13 residues. CDR1 and CDR2 from the germline V gene are ENHRY and SYGVKD. CDR3 nucleotide sequence: TGTGCCATCAGAGGACAAGTTGATCAGCCCCAGCATTTT. Amino acids: CAIRGQVDQPQHF.

The sample holds a few counts of this clonotype. The rearrangement links TRBV2 to TRBJ2-5; the D is unclear. The CDR3 is 14 amino acids. The germline CDR1 and CDR2 sequences are SNHLY and FYNNEI. The V end was cut by 7 bases, the J end by 1 base, with 13 bases between. The CDR3 region has the DNA TGTGCCAGCACTCCTACCGGGCCCCAAGAGACCCAGTACTTC. This gives the protein CASTPTGPQETQYF.

This clonotype has a count of ten or more. This sequence joins TRBV12-3 or TRBV12-4 and TRBJ1-2; D is possibly TRBD1 (5 bases). Trimming left V 7 bases short and J 7 bases short, with 10 bases between. There are 11 residues in the CDR3. The CDR3 protein is CASTLGLGYTF. In DNA form, the CDR3 reads TGTGCCAGCACCTTGGGGCTTGGCTACACCTTC.

The sample holds a few counts of this clonotype. The chain links TRBV28 to TRBJ2-2; TRBD1 agrees at 8 bases. The V gene's germline CDR1 is MDHEN and CDR2 SYDVKM. This CDR3 region has 16 residues. Trimming took 4 bases from V and 1 from J; bases not matched to a gene: 5. The CDR3 coding sequence is TGTGCCAGCAGTTCTGCGGGACAGGAGAACACCGGGGAGCTGTTTTTT. Translated: CASSSAGQENTGELFF. The full variable domain, completed using reference TRBV28 and TRBJ2-2, is DVKVTQSSRYLVKRTGEKVFLECVQDMDHENMFWYRQDPGLGLRLIYFSYDVKMKEKGDIPEGYSVSREKKERFSLILESASTNQTSMYLCASSSAGQENTGELFFGEGSRLTVL.

There are a few counts of this clonotype. The rearrangement uses TRBV20-1 and TRBJ1-1; no clear D. The V end was cut by 0 bases, the J end by 11 bases, with 22 bases between. Germline V gene sequence: CDR1 DFQATT, CDR2 SNEGSKA (reference sequence). This CDR3 has 15 amino acids. CDR3 coding DNA: TGCAGTGCTAGAGAAGGAACGGATGAAGGCTTCGGGGCTTTCTTT. Its protein is CSAREGTDEGFGAFF.

J is TRBJ2-7 and V is TRBV6-5; 9 nucleotides agree with TRBD1. Germline V gene sequence: CDR1 MNHEY, CDR2 SVGAGI. Losses at the gene ends were 5 bases for V and 5 bases for J; bases not matched to a gene: 13. The CDR3 totals 16 residues. The CDR3, as DNA: TGTGCCAGCAGTCTAGGGGGGGACAGGGTTAATAACGAGCAGTACTTC. Translation gives CASSLGGDRVNNEQYF.

This clonotype showed up many times. The V gene is TRBV5-8, the J gene TRBJ2-7; no definite D call. This CDR3 spans 13 amino acids. Germline V gene data show CDR1 as SGHTS and CDR2 as YDEGEE. Trimming removed 2 bases at V and 2 bases at J, with 8 bases between. This CDR3 reads CASSFPGPYEQYF. CDR3 nucleotide sequence: TGTGCCAGCAGCTTCCCCGGACCCTACGAGCAGTACTTC.

This rearrangement joins TRBV5-4 to TRBJ2-7; 8 positions match TRBD1. CDR1 SGHNT and CDR2 YYREEE come from the germline V gene (reference sequence). V lost 4 bases to trimming and J lost 2 bases; unmatched junction nucleotides: 8. This CDR3 comprises 15 residues. The CDR3 DNA follows: TGTGCCAGCAGCCCGTCGGACAGGGTAGCCTACGAGCAGTACTTC. Translating it yields CASSPSDRVAYEQYF. The variable domain in full, completed from reference TRBV5-4 and TRBJ2-7, reads ETGVTQSPTHLIKTRGQQVTLRCSSQSGHNTVSWYQQALGQGPQFIFQYYREEENGRGNFPPRFSGLQFPNYSSELNVNALELDDSALYLCASSPSDRVAYEQYFGPGTRLTVT.

This clonotype showed up many times. The chain joins TRBV29-1 to TRBJ2-7; a weak D match, TRBD2 (6 bases). Germline V gene data show CDR1 as SQVTM and CDR2 as ANQGSEA. The CDR3 spans 13 residues. V was shortened by 7 bases and J by 0 bases, with 13 bases between the two germline ends. DNA for the CDR3: TGCAGCGCCCGGACTACCAGCTCCTACGAGCAGTACTTC. Its translation: CSARTTSSYEQYF.

The rearrangement joins TRBV28 to TRBJ2-3, with D possibly TRBD2 on 7 matching bases. CDR1 is MDHEN, CDR2 SYDVKM, per germline. This CDR3 is 15 amino acids long. The germline V and J ends were trimmed by 3 bases and 3 bases, with 13 bases remaining between them. The CDR3 protein is CASSLGGAGTDTQYF. Written as DNA, the CDR3 is TGTGCCAGCAGTTTGGGGGGGGCAGGGACAGATACGCAGTATTTT. Supplemented by reference TRBV28 and TRBJ2-3, the full variable domain reads DVKVTQSSRYLVKRTGEKVFLECVQDMDHENMFWYRQDPGLGLRLIYFSYDVKMKEKGDIPEGYSVSREKKERFSLILESASTNQTSMYLCASSLGGAGTDTQYFGPGTRLTVL.

Concerning this clonotype itself: A much larger clone sits a single nucleotide away, making a read error possible. The rearrangement links TRBV12-3 or TRBV12-4 to TRBJ2-3; D gene uncertain. Trimming stripped 4 bases from V and 4 bases from J, with 18 bases between. CDR3 size: 16 residues. CDR3 in amino acids: CASSSLKTVVADTQYF. The CDR3 region has the DNA TGTGCCAGCAGTTCCCTCAAAACGGTAGTGGCAGATACGCAGTATTTT.

This clonotype occurred many times. This chain uses TRBV24-1 with TRBJ2-3, with D perhaps TRBD2 (5 bases). The CDR3 contains 15 residues. The germline V gene encodes CDR1 KGHDR and CDR2 SFDVKD. Trimming took off 5 bases at V and 1 base at J, with 12 bases between the two ends. The CDR3 region is CATSASGRRTDTQYF. In DNA, the CDR3 is TGTGCCACCAGTGCGAGCGGCCGCCGCACAGATACGCAGTATTTT.